One sample yielded the 26 T cell receptor beta chains listed below, sequenced in a study of beta chain features in type 1 diabetes. Study conclusions and caveats: Significant though moderate, a shortening of TCRB CDR3s appeared in all four CD4+ subsets of Type 1 diabetes patients.

Their antigens remain unidentified. Every isolated RNA sample was fully reverse transcribed, so sequencing captured expressed TCRB transcripts. Produced via immunoSEQ multiplex PCR; TCRdb's table is partial and in-frame only. The sample carries some 290,000 clones, 14% recorded once. Material for sequencing was naive CD4+ T cells from blood. Receptors were obtained from a man aged 30-40 years with type 1 diabetes.

V usage is TRBV29-1 and J usage is TRBJ2-7; the D gene is possibly TRBD1 (5 bases). CDR3 length: 11 residues. Between the trimmed V and J ends, which lost 5 bases and 6 bases, there was a span of 11 bases. Germline values: CDR1 SQVTM, CDR2 ANQGSEA. The DNA for the CDR3 is TGCAGCGTTTGGACATCACGCGAGCAGTACTTC. As protein: CSVWTSREQYF.

This sequence joins TRBV7-3 and TRBJ2-7, with 8 bases lining up with TRBD2. CDR1 SGHTA and CDR2 FQGTGA come from the germline V gene. After removal of 5 bases from V and 6 bases from J, the junction contained 12 bases not matched to a gene. The CDR3 length is 15 residues. The CDR3 nucleotides are TGTGCCAGCAGCCCCACGGCCAGCGGGAGAAGCGAGCAGTACTTC. Translation gives CASSPTASGRSEQYF.

The chain joins TRBV28 to TRBJ2-5; 7 bases map to TRBD2. V trimming: 5 bases; J trimming: 5 bases; junction bases outside the gene matches: 11. The germline V gene encodes CDR1 MDHEN and CDR2 SYDVKM. The CDR3 loop spans 15 amino acids. DNA for the CDR3: TGTGCCAGCAGTCTATCCGGGAGGATGGCGGAGACCCAGTACTTC. This encodes CASSLSGRMAETQYF.

With respect to this clone: This sample includes further DNA sequences coding for the same CDR3. The CDR3 loop is CASSLDRLNTEAFF. CDR3 nucleotide sequence: TGCGCCAGCAGCTTAGACAGGCTGAACACTGAAGCTTTCTTT. This rearrangement joins TRBV5-1 to TRBJ1-1; D possibly corresponds to TRBD1 (6 bases). V shed 2 bases and J shed 0 bases, with 8 bases lying between them. This CDR3 comprises 14 residues. Germline CDR1 SGHRS, CDR2 YFSETQ.

This clone was seen a few times. The chain is built from TRBV9 and TRBJ2-7; unclear D gene. This CDR3 has 12 residues. From germline, CDR1 is SGDLS and CDR2 YYNGEE. Trimming took off 4 bases at V and 0 bases at J, with 5 bases between the two ends. This CDR3 reads CASSPSSYEQYF. CDR3 coding DNA: TGTGCCAGCAGCCCCAGCTCCTACGAGCAGTACTTC.

The chain links TRBV4-3 to TRBJ2-7; 7 bases map to TRBD2. V shed 0 bases, J shed 5 bases, and the junction held 7 bases outside the gene matches. Germline V gene data show CDR1 as LGHNA and CDR2 as YSLEER. The CDR3 contains 15 residues. CDR3 DNA: TGCGCCAGCAGCCAAGATAAGGGGAGGGCAAACGAGCAGTACTTC. This sequence encodes CASSQDKGRANEQYF.

This clone was counted between two and nine times. The chain has TRBV7-2 and TRBJ2-1; TRBD2 aligns across 8 bases. Looked up from germline, CDR1 is SGHTA and CDR2 is FQGNSA. With 2 bases clipped from V and 9 bases from J, the junction kept 3 bases outside the gene matches. The CDR3 has 13 residues. The CDR3 bases are TGTGCCAGCAGCTTAACGGGAGGGATTGAGCAGTTCTTC. Amino acids: CASSLTGGIEQFF.

CDR3 DNA: TGCAGCGTTTCAGGACAGTCCACCGGGGAGCTGTTTTTT. Translation: CSVSGQSTGELFF. The V call is TRBV29-1, the J call TRBJ2-2; TRBD1 might be the D (6 bases). This CDR3 comprises 13 residues. Between the trimmed V and J ends, which lost 5 bases and 4 bases, there was a span of 11 bases. Germline CDR1 reads SQVTM; CDR2 reads ANQGSEA.

This clone turned up a few times. The V call is TRBV6-5, the J call TRBJ2-7, with a weak D call TRBD2 (5 bases). Trimming stripped 4 bases from V and 5 bases from J, with 18 bases between. CDR3 size: 15 residues. CDR1 and CDR2 from the germline V gene are MNHEY and SVGAGI. CDR3 in amino acids: CASSSPGYRGNEQYF. The DNA of the CDR3 is TGTGCCAGCAGTTCCCCGGGATACCGAGGCAACGAGCAGTACTTC.

The J gene is TRBJ2-7, the V gene TRBV6-1; D is undetermined. Trimming removed 5 bases from V and 0 bases from J, with 8 bases in between. Germline lookup yields CDR1 MNHNS and CDR2 SASEGT. This CDR3 contains 13 residues. The CDR3 loop is CASSPRSSYEQYF. Here the CDR3 DNA reads TGTGCCAGCAGTCCCCGGTCCTCCTACGAGCAGTACTTC.

This clone was counted between two and nine times. The chain links TRBV15 to TRBJ2-3; 9 bases agree with TRBD2. This CDR3 spans 17 amino acids. V lost 2 bases and J lost 0; bases outside the gene matches: 6. Germline CDR1 and CDR2: LNHNV and YYDKDF (reference sequence). Here the CDR3 DNA reads TGTGCCACCAGCAGAACGGCCGGGACTAGCAGCACAGATACGCAGTATTTT. Translation gives CATSRTAGTSSTDTQYF.

This clone has only a few counts. J is TRBJ1-2 and V is TRBV19; 9 nucleotides match TRBD1. The CDR3 sequence is 13 residues long. With 5 bases clipped from V and 7 bases from J, the junction kept 5 bases outside the gene matches. Germline V gives CDR1 LNHDA, CDR2 SQIVND (reference sequence). The DNA of the CDR3 is TGTGCCAGTAGTCTTACAGGGGGCGTTGGCTACACCTTC. This translates into CASSLTGGVGYTF.

This chain links TRBV2 with TRBJ2-2; 9 bases map to TRBD2. The CDR3 contains 17 residues. The V gene's germline CDR1 is SNHLY and CDR2 FYNNEI. After removal of 8 bases from V and 2 bases from J, the junction contained 12 bases not matched to a gene. The CDR3 spells CASSRPGLAFNTGELFF. CDR3 DNA sequence: TGTGCCAGCTCTAGGCCGGGACTAGCATTTAACACCGGGGAGCTGTTTTTT. Based on the CDR3 plus reference TRBV2 and TRBJ2-2, the full variable domain is EPEVTQTPSHQVTQMGQEVILRCVPISNHLYFYWYRQILGQKVEFLVSFYNNEISEKSEIFDDQFSVERPDGSNFTLKIRSTKLEDSAMYFCASSRPGLAFNTGELFFGEGSRLTVL.

There are a few counts of this clone. V and J are TRBV9 and TRBJ1-1, with D unresolved. This CDR3 contains 14 residues. V lost 2 bases and J 1 base, leaving 9 bases between the germline ends. Germline V gene data show CDR1 as SGDLS and CDR2 as YYNGEE. CDR3 protein: CASSVPTGNTEAFF. CDR3 DNA sequence: TGTGCCAGCAGCGTCCCCACCGGGAACACTGAAGCTTTCTTT.

The chain uses TRBV29-1 and TRBJ2-3; 9 bases are shared with TRBD2. The germline V gene has CDR1 SQVTM and CDR2 ANQGSEA. The CDR3 runs to 13 residues. The ends lost 5 bases at V and 4 bases at J; junction bases unmatched: 4. CDR3 DNA: TGCAGCGTTCGGACTAGCGCTGCAGATACGCAGTATTTT. Protein product: CSVRTSAADTQYF.

V and J are TRBV9 and TRBJ2-1; weak D call: TRBD1 (5 bases). V lost 4 bases, J lost 10 bases, and 12 bases lay in between. The germline V gene encodes CDR1 SGDLS and CDR2 YYNGEE. This CDR3 region has 12 residues. Here the CDR3 DNA reads TGTGCCAGCAGCCAAATGTGGGGCGAGCAGTTCTTC. Translation: CASSQMWGEQFF.

This clone was detected only a few times. V and J are TRBV7-2 and TRBJ2-7; 10 positions match TRBD2. J was trimmed by 9 bases and V by 3 bases; bases with no gene match: 11. The CDR3 covers 15 residues. The V gene's germline CDR1 is SGHTA and CDR2 FQGNSA. CDR3 region: CASSFRTSGLQGQYF. CDR3 sequence (DNA): TGTGCCAGCAGCTTTAGGACTAGCGGTTTACAAGGGCAGTACTTC.

This clone has just a few counts. The V gene is TRBV27, the J gene TRBJ2-2; weak D call: TRBD1 (5 bases). Between the trimmed V and J ends, which lost 6 bases and 1 base, there was a span of 6 bases. This CDR3 has 13 amino acids. Germline V CDR1 and CDR2: MNHEY, SMNVEV (reference sequence). CDR3 region: CASRTENTGELFF. CDR3 nucleotides: TGTGCCAGCAGGACAGAGAACACCGGGGAGCTGTTTTTT.

This clone was detected only a few times. The rearrangement links TRBV19 to TRBJ2-1; TRBD2 matches 7 bases. The junction had 13 bases not matched to a gene; V was cut back by 7 bases and J by 7 bases. Germline loops: CDR1 LNHDA, CDR2 SQIVND (reference sequence). The CDR3 extends over 15 amino acids. CDR3 region: CASTRRSGGGNEQFF. The DNA of the CDR3 is TGTGCCAGTACCCGGCGGTCGGGAGGAGGGAATGAGCAGTTCTTC.

The chain has TRBV4-2 and TRBJ1-1; D uncertain. The germline V and J ends were trimmed by 5 bases and 1 base, with 8 bases remaining between them. Germline V gene data show CDR1 as LGHNA and CDR2 as YNFKEQ. This CDR3 contains 13 residues. CDR3 sequence reads: CASSARQNTEAFF. CDR3 sequence (DNA): TGTGCCAGCAGCGCCCGACAGAACACTGAAGCTTTCTTT.

The rearrangement joins TRBV7-3 to TRBJ1-1; tentatively, D is TRBD1 (5 bases). Germline CDR1 is SGHTA and CDR2 is FQGTGA. V lost 2 bases and J lost 1, with 8 bases in between. CDR3 length: 14 residues. CDR3 DNA sequence: TGTGCCAGCAGCTTACTAGGGGAGAACACTGAAGCTTTCTTT. Translated, it gives CASSLLGENTEAFF.

This clone was picked up a small number of times. The rearrangement uses TRBV5-1 and TRBJ1-2, with TRBD1 matching over 8 bases. The CDR3 is 14 residues long. Per germline, CDR1 SGHRS and CDR2 YFSETQ. Unmatched junction bases numbered 9, after V lost 3 bases and J lost 8 bases. This chain's CDR3 is CASSSEWQGAGYTF. The CDR3 coding sequence is TGCGCCAGCAGCTCAGAATGGCAGGGGGCAGGCTACACCTTC.

The table lists this clone with a few counts. The chain carries TRBV28 and TRBJ1-5; TRBD1 agrees at 7 bases. The CDR3 runs 15 residues. V shed 4 bases and J 3 bases; nucleotides not matched to a gene: 6. Germline CDR1 MDHEN, CDR2 SYDVKM. The CDR3 sequence is CASSYPTGTNQPQHF. The CDR3 DNA reads TGTGCCAGCAGTTACCCGACAGGGACCAATCAGCCCCAGCATTTT.

There are a few counts of this clone. V usage is TRBV18 and J usage is TRBJ1-1; D is undetermined. The germline V gene encodes CDR1 KGHSH and CDR2 LQKENI. Trimming shortened V by 5 bases and J by 1 base, and 8 bases separated the two germline ends. The CDR3 spans 13 residues. Written as DNA, the CDR3 is TGTGCCAGCTCATTTGGAGGGAACACTGAAGCTTTCTTT. This gives the protein CASSFGGNTEAFF.

The chain couples TRBV30 to TRBJ1-2; D is perhaps TRBD1 (6 bases). Germline CDR1 and CDR2: GTSNPN and SVGIG (reference sequence). This CDR3 spans 11 amino acids. Between the trimmed V and J ends, which lost 2 bases and 6 bases, there was a span of 7 bases. CDR3 coding DNA: TGTGCCTGGAGTCCAGGGGATGGCTACACCTTC. Translation gives CAWSPGDGYTF.

This clone showed up just a few times. The chain has TRBV29-1 and TRBJ1-2; D is unclear. This CDR3 spans 13 amino acids. The ends were cut back, 4 bases at V and 1 base at J, with 10 bases in the middle. The germline CDR1 and CDR2 sequences are SQVTM and ANQGSEA. This chain's CDR3 is CSVARLLNYGYTF. DNA of the CDR3: TGCAGCGTTGCCAGGTTACTTAACTATGGCTACACCTTC.